Below, one T cell receptor beta chain is given with its context. Its antigen is currently unknown. This sample is drawn from a study of beta chain features in type 1 diabetes. Cells sorted by CD45RO/CCR7/CD25/CD127/CD95/CD27 comprised CD4+ naive, central memory, regulatory and stem cell-like memory cells. Expressed TCRB transcripts were sequenced because the entire RNA isolate underwent reverse transcription. TCRdb keeps only in-frame clones here, not all; method: immunoSEQ multiplex PCR. The sample lists about 640,000 clones, around 12% occurring once. Findings and caveats of the study: A moderate, significant TCRB CDR3 shortening appeared in type 1 diabetes across four CD4+ subsets.

The CDR3 extends over 15 amino acids. With 1 base clipped from V and 4 bases from J, the junction kept 5 bases outside the gene matches. Germline loops: CDR1 SGHTA, CDR2 FQGNSA. This receptor was identified in a man aged 25 to 45 with type 1 diabetes. The chain uses TRBV7-2 and TRBJ2-7, with TRBD1 identical over 9 bases. Sequenced material: naive CD4+ T cells from blood. The CDR3 bases are TGTGCCAGCAGCTTAGTGGGACAGGGTACGTACGAGCAGTACTTC. This translates into CASSLVGQGTYEQYF.